Following are 21 T cell receptor beta chains from one sample sequenced in a study of B cell selection in AIRE deficiency. The sorted conventional CD4 T cells were gated as CD4+CD127+. TCRdb keeps only in-frame clones here, not all; method: immunoSEQ multiplex PCR. The table shows some 25,000 clones, with around 97% occurring only once. Sample: conventional CD4+ T cells sorted from PBMCs. Receptors originate from a human donor with AIRE deficiency.

Only a few counts were recorded for this clone. The rearrangement links TRBV7-3 to TRBJ2-3; 12 nucleotides line up with TRBD2. V dropped 2 bases and J dropped 4; count of bases not matched to a gene: 10. The CDR3 loop spans 18 amino acids. Germline assignment: CDR1 SGHTA and CDR2 FQGTGA. CDR3 in DNA: TGTGCCAGCAGCTTACCCGGGACTAGCGGGTTCAGCGCAGATACGCAGTATTTT. This gives the protein CASSLPGTSGFSADTQYF. Drawing the rest from reference TRBV7-3 and TRBJ2-3, the complete variable domain is GAGVSQTPSNKVTEKGKYVELRCDPISGHTALYWYRQSLGQGPEFLIYFQGTGAADDSGLPNDRFFAVRPEGSVSTLKIQRTERGDSAVYLCASSLPGTSGFSADTQYFGPGTRLTVL.

This chain connects TRBV5-4 to TRBJ1-1; no clear D gene. Per the germline V gene, CDR1 is SGHNT and CDR2 is YYREEE (reference sequence). The V and J ends lost 3 bases and 1 base respectively, with 13 bases between them. The CDR3 is 15 residues long. CDR3 bases: TGTGCCAGCAGCTGGCGTTGGAGGAGGAACACTGAAGCTTTCTTT. It translates to CASSWRWRRNTEAFF.

The chain joins TRBV7-9 to TRBJ1-1; 7 nucleotides agree with TRBD1. The V gene end was trimmed by 7 bases and the J gene end by 3 bases; junction bases not matched to a gene: 5. Looked up from germline, CDR1 is SEHNR and CDR2 is FQNEAQ (reference sequence). The CDR3 loop spans 13 amino acids. The chain's CDR3 is CASTDRVHTEAFF. The CDR3 nucleotides read TGTGCCAGCACCGACAGGGTGCACACTGAAGCTTTCTTT.

This chain uses TRBV28 with TRBJ1-1; tentatively, D is TRBD1 (5 bases). Trimming took off 5 bases at V and 5 bases at J, with 18 bases between the two ends. The CDR3 is 15 amino acids. CDR1 is MDHEN and CDR2 is SYDVKM in the germline V gene. The CDR3 DNA is TGTGCCAGCAGTCCTATCAGGGCTGGTGGGACTGAAGCTTTCTTT. This gives the protein CASSPIRAGGTEAFF.

The rearrangement uses TRBV11-2 and TRBJ2-3, with D possibly being TRBD2 (6 bases). The ends were cut back, 6 bases at V and 4 bases at J, with 11 bases in the middle. The CDR3 spans 13 residues. CDR1 is SGHAT and CDR2 is FQNNGV in the germline V gene. DNA for the CDR3: TGTGCCAGCAGTGGGGGGATGGCAGATACGCAGTATTTT. Translation gives CASSGGMADTQYF.

The chain couples TRBV7-2 to TRBJ2-3, with TRBD2 matching over 8 bases. Per the germline V gene, CDR1 is SGHTA and CDR2 is FQGNSA. This CDR3 contains 16 residues. V was clipped by 4 bases and J by 4 bases; unmatched bases: 10. CDR3 loop: CASSSGSGGSSDTQYF. CDR3 in DNA: TGTGCCAGCAGCTCGGGTTCGGGGGGGAGTTCAGATACGCAGTATTTT.

Only a few counts were recorded for this clone. The J gene is TRBJ2-3, the V gene TRBV5-4, with 9 bases lining up with TRBD2. The germline V gene encodes CDR1 SGHNT and CDR2 YYREEE (reference sequence). CDR3 length: 16 residues. V dropped 3 bases and J dropped 0; count of bases not matched to a gene: 5. In nucleotides, the CDR3 is TGTGCCAGCAGCTCCGGGACTAGCCTAAGCACAGATACGCAGTATTTT. Amino acids: CASSSGTSLSTDTQYF.

This chain links TRBV11-3 with TRBJ1-1; 9 nucleotides line up with TRBD1. The CDR3 extends over 17 amino acids. Trimming removed 5 bases from V and 0 bases from J; junction bases left unmatched: 10. Germline CDR1 is SGHNT and CDR2 is YENEEA. CDR3 nucleotide sequence: TGTGCCAGCAGCCCTGGACAGGGGCGAGGTATGAACACTGAAGCTTTCTTT. This sequence encodes CASSPGQGRGMNTEAFF.

V usage is TRBV28 and J usage is TRBJ2-6; D gene ambiguous. The CDR3 spans 15 residues. Trimming stripped 2 bases from V and 0 bases from J, with 5 bases between. Germline values: CDR1 MDHEN, CDR2 SYDVKM. CDR3 DNA sequence: TGTGCCAGCAGTTTAAGTAGCTCTGGGGCCAACGTCCTGACTTTC. This codes for CASSLSSSGANVLTF. Using reference TRBV28 and TRBJ2-6 for the parts outside the CDR3, the full variable domain is DVKVTQSSRYLVKRTGEKVFLECVQDMDHENMFWYRQDPGLGLRLIYFSYDVKMKEKGDIPEGYSVSREKKERFSLILESASTNQTSMYLCASSLSSSGANVLTFGAGSRLTVL.

This chain joins TRBV28 and TRBJ1-5; the match to TRBD1 covers 8 bases. Germline V CDR1 and CDR2: MDHEN, SYDVKM. Trimming cost V 9 bases and J 6 bases; bases outside gene matches: 10. This CDR3 is 14 amino acids long. The CDR3 reads CARSAGGISQPQHF. CDR3 in DNA: TGTGCCAGAAGCGCAGGGGGCATTTCTCAGCCCCAGCATTTT.

J is TRBJ2-7 and V is TRBV6-6, with a possible D match to TRBD1 (6 bases). The CDR3 is 13 amino acids. Germline lookup yields CDR1 MNHNY and CDR2 SVGAGI (reference sequence). V gave up 6 bases and J gave up 2 bases, with 11 bases separating them. The CDR3 coding sequence is TGTGCCAGCAGACTAGGGACAACCTACGAGCAGTACTTC. It yields the protein CASRLGTTYEQYF.

The chain recombines TRBV5-1 with TRBJ2-7; D not certain. The V and J ends lost 3 bases and 0 bases respectively, with 10 bases between them. Germline loops: CDR1 SGHRS, CDR2 YFSETQ. The CDR3 loop spans 14 amino acids. This CDR3 is CASSYSSSSYEQYF. The CDR3 DNA reads TGCGCCAGCAGCTACTCCTCGAGCTCCTACGAGCAGTACTTC.

This clone was seen only once. The J gene is TRBJ2-3, the V gene TRBV13; TRBD2 aligns across 8 bases. The length of the CDR3 is 16 residues. Germline V gene data show CDR1 as PRHDT and CDR2 as FYEKMQ (reference sequence). V gave up 3 bases and J gave up 0 bases; unmatched junction bases: 5. The CDR3 DNA reads as TGTGCCAGCAGCTTGTCCGAGCGGGGGAGCACAGATACGCAGTATTTT. Residues: CASSLSERGSTDTQYF.

J is TRBJ2-1 and V is TRBV27; D remains ambiguous. The CDR3 extends over 15 amino acids. V was clipped by 3 bases and J by 1 base, with 10 bases between them. Looked up from germline, CDR1 is MNHEY and CDR2 is SMNVEV (reference sequence). CDR3 nucleotide sequence: TGTGCCAGCAGTTTCCCCAGGAGTTCCTACAATGAGCAGTTCTTC. Encoded protein: CASSFPRSSYNEQFF.

The J gene is TRBJ1-1, the V gene TRBV5-1; D is uncertain. Per the germline V gene, CDR1 is SGHRS and CDR2 is YFSETQ. CDR3 length: 16 amino acids. The V gene lost 3 bases and the J gene lost 0 bases, with 15 bases spanning the gap. As DNA, the CDR3 is TGCGCCAGCAGCTCCACCCCCCCCGGACTGAACACTGAAGCTTTCTTT. Amino acids: CASSSTPPGLNTEAFF.

This clone was seen only once. The chain recombines TRBV2 with TRBJ2-1; D uncertain. Looked up from germline, CDR1 is SNHLY and CDR2 is FYNNEI. V was trimmed by 2 bases and J by 0 bases, leaving 14 bases between them. This CDR3 spans 17 amino acids. The chain's CDR3 is CASSENSARSSYNEQFF. CDR3 DNA: TGTGCCAGCAGTGAAAATTCAGCGAGGAGCTCCTACAATGAGCAGTTCTTC.

The chain uses TRBV19 and TRBJ2-1; TRBD1 matches 8 bases. Trimming at V came to 5 bases and at J to 4 bases, leaving 7 bases not matched to a gene. Germline assignment: CDR1 LNHDA and CDR2 SQIVND (reference sequence). CDR3 size: 15 residues. The chain's CDR3 is CASSWSTGGYNEQFF. CDR3 DNA: TGTGCCAGTAGTTGGAGCACAGGGGGTTACAATGAGCAGTTCTTC.

As to this clone: Germline is not matched at one junction end, which may reflect a read error. The rearrangement joins TRBV5-1 to TRBJ1-1; tentatively, D is TRBD1 (6 bases). Germline V CDR1 and CDR2: SGHRS, YFSETQ. The CDR3 is 17 residues long. CDR3 coding DNA: TGCGCCAGCAGCTTCCACCTACAGGGACCCCTGAATACTGAAGCTTTCTTT. Translated, it gives CASSFHLQGPLNTEAFF.

This clone was detected only once. The chain links TRBV18 to TRBJ2-2; D uncertain. This CDR3 spans 16 amino acids. The germline V gene has CDR1 KGHSH and CDR2 LQKENI. Trimming cost V 5 bases and J 0 bases, with 13 bases left between them. Written as DNA, the CDR3 is TGTGCCAGCTCATTGGCAGTTCTAACGAACACCGGGGAGCTGTTTTTT. Amino acid sequence: CASSLAVLTNTGELFF.

This sequence joins TRBV21-1 and TRBJ2-6; the D segment call TRBD1 is taken from the table without a DNA check. TRBV21-1 is marked as a pseudogene. The CDR3 consists of 20 residues. CDR3 in DNA: TGTGCCAGCACCCGTCTTATTGGGACATCAAGGAAGGCAGGGGCCAACGTCCTGACTTTC. Its protein product is CASTRLIGTSRKAGANVLTF.

Only a few counts were recorded for this clone. This rearrangement joins TRBV28 to TRBJ2-7, with D maybe TRBD1 (5 bases). The CDR3 totals 15 residues. Trimming shortened V by 7 bases and J by 5 bases, and 21 bases separated the two germline ends. Looked up from germline, CDR1 is MDHEN and CDR2 is SYDVKM. The CDR3 here is CASTEPSQGIHEQYF. CDR3 nucleotides: TGTGCCAGCACTGAACCCTCGCAGGGTATCCACGAGCAGTACTTC.